This entry lists 29 T cell receptor beta chains sequenced from one sample in a study of blood T cell repertoires in COVID-19. Clones were sequenced by immunoSEQ multiplex PCR, and TCRdb holds only the in-frame ones, with some missing. The sample lists about 88,000 clones, about 70% seen once, with approximately 23% in the top ten. Specimen: peripheral blood. These receptor sequences come from an older woman in a cohort sampled during active or convalescent COVID-19.

The CDR3 nucleotides read TGTGCCAGCAGCGTAGGACAGATACAGAACACTGAAGCTTTCTTT. Its translation is CASSVGQIQNTEAFF. The V gene is TRBV9, the J gene TRBJ1-1, with a possible D match to TRBD1 (5 bases). The germline V gene has CDR1 SGDLS and CDR2 YYNGEE. The CDR3 consists of 15 residues. Trimming cost V 0 bases and J 1 base, with 10 bases left between them.

CDR3 residues: CASSLAGWQGVYEQYF. For the CDR3, the DNA is TGTGCCAGCAGCTTAGCCGGGTGGCAGGGGGTCTACGAGCAGTACTTC. The chain recombines TRBV7-9 with TRBJ2-7; the match to TRBD1 covers 7 bases. With 0 bases clipped from V and 3 bases from J, the junction kept 8 bases outside the gene matches. Germline V lookup: CDR1 SEHNR, CDR2 FQNEAQ (reference sequence). The CDR3 contains 16 residues.

This rearrangement joins TRBV5-1 to TRBJ1-2, with 7 bases identical to TRBD1. Germline assignment: CDR1 SGHRS and CDR2 YFSETQ. The CDR3 is 13 residues long. The trim removed 0 bases at V and 7 bases at J, leaving 3 bases unmatched. The CDR3 sequence is CASSLGQGGGYTF. CDR3 sequence (DNA): TGCGCCAGCAGCTTGGGACAGGGCGGTGGCTACACCTTC.

The chain couples TRBV28 to TRBJ2-7, with 9 bases that match TRBD1. This CDR3 is built from 16 residues. Germline-derived CDR1 and CDR2 are MDHEN and SYDVKM. V was clipped by 4 bases and J by 4 bases; unmatched bases: 11. CDR3 region: CASSSIGQGRRYEQYF. As DNA, the CDR3 is TGTGCCAGCAGTTCCATCGGACAGGGGCGACGGTACGAGCAGTACTTC.

CDR3 sequence: CASSWGGVMETQYF. The CDR3 nucleotides read TGCGCCAGCAGCTGGGGCGGGGTGATGGAGACCCAGTACTTC. The V and J genes are TRBV5-1 and TRBJ2-5; possible D gene TRBD2, 6 bases. Germline V CDR1 and CDR2: SGHRS, YFSETQ. With 3 bases removed from V and 5 bases from J, the gap between germline ends came to 14 bases. The CDR3 runs 14 residues.

This rearrangement joins TRBV7-2 to TRBJ2-2, with 10 bases fitting TRBD2. V shed 2 bases and J 6 bases; nucleotides not matched to a gene: 6. Looked up from germline, CDR1 is SGHTA and CDR2 is FQGNSA. CDR3 size: 16 residues. CDR3 sequence: CASSLFGLAVSGELFF. The CDR3 coding sequence is TGTGCCAGCAGCTTATTTGGACTAGCGGTTTCCGGGGAGCTGTTTTTT.

This chain connects TRBV7-9 to TRBJ2-7, with 11 bases identical to TRBD1. Looked up from germline, CDR1 is SEHNR and CDR2 is FQNEAQ (reference sequence). V lost 5 bases and J lost 2; bases outside the gene matches: 8. The CDR3 contains 16 residues. CDR3 sequence: CASSNTPGQGAYEQYF. The CDR3 DNA sequence: TGTGCCAGCAGCAACACACCGGGACAGGGGGCCTACGAGCAGTACTTC.

CDR3 amino acids: CASSLVVATEAFF. Written as DNA, the CDR3 is TGCGCCAGCAGCTTGGTCGTAGCCACTGAAGCTTTCTTT. This chain connects TRBV5-1 to TRBJ1-1; D unclear. This CDR3 is built from 13 residues. CDR1 is SGHRS and CDR2 is YFSETQ in the germline V gene. Between the trimmed V and J ends, which lost 0 bases and 4 bases, there was a span of 7 bases.

This chain links TRBV5-1 with TRBJ1-2; D not resolved. Trimming took off 2 bases at V and 4 bases at J, with 9 bases between the two ends. Germline values: CDR1 SGHRS, CDR2 YFSETQ. The CDR3 runs 13 residues. As DNA, the CDR3 is TGCGCCAGCAGCTTAGAACCGAGCTATGGCTACACCTTC. This codes for CASSLEPSYGYTF.

This clone was counted between two and nine times. In DNA form, the CDR3 reads TGTGCCAGCAGTGAACAGCGGGGGGGGGATGAGCAGTTCTTC. Translated, it gives CASSEQRGGDEQFF. This chain connects TRBV2 to TRBJ2-1; 10 nucleotides line up with TRBD2. Germline CDR1 and CDR2: SNHLY and FYNNEI. The CDR3 has 14 residues. The trim removed 2 bases at V and 8 bases at J, leaving 3 bases unmatched.

This sequence joins TRBV13 and TRBJ1-6; D might be TRBD1 (5 bases). With 4 bases removed from V and 8 bases from J, the gap between germline ends came to 15 bases. The germline gives CDR1 PRHDT, CDR2 FYEKMQ (reference sequence). The CDR3 is made up of 15 amino acids. This CDR3 reads CASSSRDGHYSPLHF. The CDR3 DNA reads TGTGCCAGCAGCTCAAGAGACGGACACTATTCACCCCTCCACTTT.

The chain employs TRBV9 and TRBJ2-5; 7 nucleotides line up with TRBD1. V trimming: 0 bases; J trimming: 4 bases; junction bases outside the gene matches: 6. The germline CDR1 and CDR2 sequences are SGDLS and YYNGEE. This CDR3 contains 15 residues. Here the CDR3 reads CASSVGRGGVETQYF. The CDR3 nucleotides read TGTGCCAGCAGCGTAGGTAGAGGGGGCGTAGAGACCCAGTACTTC.

This rearrangement joins TRBV11-2 to TRBJ2-7; TRBD2 aligns across 8 bases. With V trimmed by 5 bases and J by 6 bases, 9 bases remained unmatched. Per germline, CDR1 SGHAT and CDR2 FQNNGV. This CDR3 has 14 residues. CDR3 sequence (DNA): TGTGCCAGCAGCCCCAGCGGGGGATCCGGCGAGCAGTACTTC. It codes for CASSPSGGSGEQYF.

The rearrangement uses TRBV19 and TRBJ2-3; D is ambiguous. The CDR3 extends over 15 amino acids. Germline V gene data show CDR1 as LNHDA and CDR2 as SQIVND (reference sequence). V was shortened by 3 bases and J by 0 bases, with 10 bases between the two germline ends. CDR3 sequence reads: CASSIFITSTDTQYF. DNA for the CDR3: TGTGCCAGTAGTATCTTCATTACTAGCACAGATACGCAGTATTTT.

The chain recombines TRBV19 with TRBJ2-2; D may be TRBD1 (7 bases). Germline V gene lookup returns CDR1 LNHDA and CDR2 SQIVND (reference sequence). CDR3 length equals 14 residues. Between the trimmed V and J ends, which lost 5 bases and 6 bases, there was a span of 13 bases. As DNA, the CDR3 is TGTGCCAGTAGTCGGAGGGGGCGATCCGGGGAGCTGTTTTTT. Protein sequence: CASSRRGRSGELFF. The complete variable domain, with remaining parts taken from reference TRBV19 and TRBJ2-2, reads DGGITQSPKYLFRKEGQNVTLSCEQNLNHDAMYWYRQDPGQGLRLIYYSQIVNDFQKGDIAEGYSVSREKKESFPLTVTSAQKNPTAFYLCASSRRGRSGELFFGEGSRLTVL.

The J gene is TRBJ1-1, the V gene TRBV7-3, with a tentative D call TRBD1 (5 bases). CDR1 SGHTA and CDR2 FQGTGA come from the germline V gene. V lost 1 base and J 2 bases, leaving 8 bases between the germline ends. This CDR3 is 14 amino acids long. The CDR3 reads CASSLRGDNTEAFF. The CDR3 DNA reads TGTGCCAGCAGCTTAAGGGGGGATAACACTGAAGCTTTCTTT. The variable domain in full, completed from reference TRBV7-3 and TRBJ1-1, reads GAGVSQTPSNKVTEKGKYVELRCDPISGHTALYWYRQSLGQGPEFLIYFQGTGAADDSGLPNDRFFAVRPEGSVSTLKIQRTERGDSAVYLCASSLRGDNTEAFFGQGTRLTVV.

For the CDR3, the DNA is TGTGCCAGCAGTCGGACAGGGAACTCGGCGACCATATATTTT. This sequence encodes CASSRTGNSATIYF. V and J are TRBV28 and TRBJ1-3; 8 nucleotides line up with TRBD1. CDR1 is MDHEN and CDR2 is SYDVKM in the germline V gene. After removal of 5 bases from V and 10 bases from J, the junction contained 10 bases not matched to a gene. CDR3 size: 14 residues.

J is TRBJ1-2 and V is TRBV19; tentatively, D is TRBD1 (6 bases). V lost 0 bases, J lost 4 bases, and 12 bases lay in between. There are 15 residues in the CDR3. Germline V gene data show CDR1 as LNHDA and CDR2 as SQIVND (reference sequence). The CDR3 nucleotides are TGTGCCAGTAGTATAGATGGGGACAAGTTCTATGGCTACACCTTC. Translated: CASSIDGDKFYGYTF. Full variable domain (rest looked up from reference TRBV19 and TRBJ1-2): DGGITQSPKYLFRKEGQNVTLSCEQNLNHDAMYWYRQDPGQGLRLIYYSQIVNDFQKGDIAEGYSVSREKKESFPLTVTSAQKNPTAFYLCASSIDGDKFYGYTFGSGTRLTVV.

In its sample, this clone was seen once. V and J are TRBV30 and TRBJ2-2; 8 bases align to TRBD2. V was clipped by 8 bases and J by 4 bases; unmatched bases: 12. CDR1 and CDR2 (germline): GTSNPN, SVGIG (reference sequence). The CDR3 is 15 amino acids. CDR3 sequence: CARTTGGAGTGELFF. Written as DNA, the CDR3 is TGTGCCCGCACTACCGGGGGGGCGGGCACCGGGGAGCTGTTTTTT.

This chain joins TRBV19 and TRBJ2-3; 8 nucleotides agree with TRBD2. Germline trimming cut 2 bases from V and 9 bases from J; bases unmatched to any gene: 7. The germline gives CDR1 LNHDA, CDR2 SQIVND (reference sequence). CDR3 length: 14 amino acids. The CDR3, as DNA: TGTGCCAGTAGTATAACGGGGGGGCCGGGGACGCAGTATTTT. Translating gives CASSITGGPGTQYF.

This clone was seen a single time. The V call is TRBV5-1, the J call TRBJ2-1; 10 nucleotides align to TRBD2. Unmatched junction bases numbered 8, after V lost 1 base and J lost 7 bases. Germline V gene data show CDR1 as SGHRS and CDR2 as YFSETQ. The CDR3 loop spans 16 amino acids. In DNA, the CDR3 is TGCGCCAGCAGCTTGAGGCTAGCGGGGGTGGGTAATGAGCAGTTCTTC. Amino acid sequence: CASSLRLAGVGNEQFF.

This clone has a handful of counts. The genes are TRBV7-2 and TRBJ2-3, with D tentatively TRBD2 (8 bases). Germline CDR1 reads SGHTA; CDR2 reads FQGNSA. The ends were cut back, 7 bases at V and 5 bases at J, with 22 bases in the middle. The CDR3 consists of 16 residues. This chain's CDR3 is CASNPGGGAGVDTQYF. The DNA of the CDR3 is TGTGCCAGCAACCCAGGGGGAGGAGCGGGGGTAGATACGCAGTATTTT.

CDR3 residues: CASSSTESYEQYF. CDR3 nucleotide sequence: TGTGCCAGCAGCTCAACAGAATCCTACGAGCAGTACTTC. This rearrangement joins TRBV9 to TRBJ2-7, with D hard to call. Germline V lookup: CDR1 SGDLS, CDR2 YYNGEE. V was trimmed by 4 bases and J by 1 base, leaving 9 bases between them. This CDR3 is built from 13 residues.

This chain uses TRBV11-2 with TRBJ2-3, with D perhaps TRBD2 (7 bases). V was trimmed by 6 bases and J by 4 bases, leaving 14 bases between them. CDR3 length equals 14 residues. Looked up from germline, CDR1 is SGHAT and CDR2 is FQNNGV. The chain's CDR3 is CASSFRGGADTQYF. In nucleotides, the CDR3 is TGTGCCAGCAGTTTCAGGGGAGGGGCAGATACGCAGTATTTT. Full variable domain (missing parts from reference TRBV11-2 and TRBJ2-3): EAGVAQSPRYKIIEKRQSVAFWCNPISGHATLYWYQQILGQGPKLLIQFQNNGVVDDSQLPKDRFSAERLKGVDSTLKIQPAKLEDSAVYLCASSFRGGADTQYFGPGTRLTVL.

This clone was picked up a small number of times. The chain combines TRBV24-1 with TRBJ1-4; 10 bases map to TRBD1. The ends lost 8 bases at V and 5 bases at J; junction bases unmatched: 16. This CDR3 has 18 residues. CDR1 is KGHDR and CDR2 is SFDVKD in the germline V gene. In DNA, the CDR3 is TGTGCCACCACCCCGGTGGGACAGGGGAGATCGGGGAATGAAAAACTGTTTTTT. Residues: CATTPVGQGRSGNEKLFF.

This chain joins TRBV5-6 and TRBJ2-5; a weak D match, TRBD2 (6 bases). Germline V lookup: CDR1 SGHDT, CDR2 YYEEEE. This CDR3 contains 15 residues. Trimming took 0 bases from V and 9 from J, leaving 18 bases between them. CDR3 in DNA: TGTGCCAGCAGCTTGGGGGGGAGGCCGTCTCGGGCCCAGTACTTC. Translated, it gives CASSLGGRPSRAQYF.

V usage is TRBV27 and J usage is TRBJ2-2; 10 bases align to TRBD1. This CDR3 comprises 18 residues. V shed 0 bases and J 6 bases; nucleotides not matched to a gene: 10. Germline CDR1 is MNHEY and CDR2 is SMNVEV (reference sequence). The CDR3 is CASSLSSWGDRGPGELFF. For the CDR3, the DNA is TGTGCCAGCAGTTTATCGTCTTGGGGGGACAGGGGACCCGGGGAGCTGTTTTTT.

This chain joins TRBV6-4 and TRBJ2-7; 8 bases map to TRBD1. Unmatched junction bases numbered 3, after V lost 5 bases and J lost 3 bases. There are 13 residues in the CDR3. Germline V lookup: CDR1 MRHNA, CDR2 SNTAGT. As DNA, the CDR3 is TGTGCCAGCAGTAAAGACAGGGGCTACGAGCAGTACTTC. Protein product: CASSKDRGYEQYF.

This clone was seen just once. The V gene is TRBV10-3, the J gene TRBJ2-5, with TRBD1 identical over 9 bases. V lost 7 bases, J lost 5 bases, and 5 bases stayed unmatched. The length of the CDR3 is 13 residues. The germline CDR1 and CDR2 sequences are ENHRY and SYGVKD. CDR3 nucleotide sequence: TGTGCCATCAAACGGGACAGGGTGGAGACCCAGTACTTC. It codes for CAIKRDRVETQYF.